This paragraph reports one T cell receptor beta chain. The CDR3 consists of 13 residues. With V trimmed by 5 bases and J by 8 bases, 7 bases remained unmatched. From germline, CDR1 is GTSNPN and CDR2 SVGIG (reference sequence). These data come from a study of blood T cell repertoires in COVID-19. Libraries were prepared by immunoSEQ multiplex PCR; TCRdb keeps only in-frame clonotypes and omits some of them. The sample includes about 530,000 clones, approximately 88% of them seen just once. Enrolment of Seattle patients took place during active infection, and they were followed longitudinally. This sequence originates from a woman aged 50 to 60 with COVID-19, enrolled during active disease. The chain has TRBV30 and TRBJ1-4, with TRBD1 matching over 8 bases. Sequenced: peripheral blood. CDR3 DNA: TGTGCCTGGGGTGGACAGGGCTTCGAAAAACTGTTTTTT. Translation: CAWGGQGFEKLFF.